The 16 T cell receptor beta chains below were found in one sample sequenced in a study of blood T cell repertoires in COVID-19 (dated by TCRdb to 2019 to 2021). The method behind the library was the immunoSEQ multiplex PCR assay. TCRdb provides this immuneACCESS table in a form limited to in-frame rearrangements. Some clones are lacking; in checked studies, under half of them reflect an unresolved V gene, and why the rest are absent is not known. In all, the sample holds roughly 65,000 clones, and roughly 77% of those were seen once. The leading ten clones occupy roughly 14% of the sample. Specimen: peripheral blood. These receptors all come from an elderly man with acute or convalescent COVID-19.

The CDR3 protein is CASSQDHEVTYEQYF. CDR3 coding DNA: TGCGCCAGCAGCCAAGATCACGAGGTTACCTACGAGCAGTACTTC. The J gene is TRBJ2-7, the V gene TRBV4-1; D call uncertain. In germline, CDR1 is MGHRA, CDR2 YSYEKL. This CDR3 has 15 amino acids. The ends were cut back, 0 bases at V and 2 bases at J, with 11 bases in the middle.

The CDR3: CASRGQGITEAFF. The CDR3 DNA sequence: TGTGCCAGCAGAGGACAGGGGATAACTGAAGCTTTCTTT. V and J are TRBV7-2 and TRBJ1-1, with TRBD1 matching 9 bases. This CDR3 contains 13 residues. Trimming cost V 6 bases and J 5 bases; bases outside gene matches: 4. In germline, CDR1 is SGHTA, CDR2 FQGNSA. Full variable domain (rest looked up from reference TRBV7-2 and TRBJ1-1): GAGVSQSPSNKVTEKGKDVELRCDPISGHTALYWYRQSLGQGLEFLIYFQGNSAPDKSGLPSDRFSAERTGGSVSTLTIQRTQQEDSAVYLCASRGQGITEAFFGQGTRLTVV.

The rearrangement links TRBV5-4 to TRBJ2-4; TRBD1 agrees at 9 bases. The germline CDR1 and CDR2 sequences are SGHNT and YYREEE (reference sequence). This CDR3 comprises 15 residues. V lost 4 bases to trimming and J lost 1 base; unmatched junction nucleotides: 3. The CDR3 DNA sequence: TGTGCCAGCAGCGACGGACAGGGGGCCAAAAACATTCAGTACTTC. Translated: CASSDGQGAKNIQYF.

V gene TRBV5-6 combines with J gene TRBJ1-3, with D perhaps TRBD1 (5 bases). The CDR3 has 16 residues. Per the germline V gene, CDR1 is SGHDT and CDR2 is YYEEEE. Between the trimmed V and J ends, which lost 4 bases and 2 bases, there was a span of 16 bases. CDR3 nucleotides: TGTGCCAGCAGCCAACTTTTGTTGGGGCCTGGAAACACCATATATTTT. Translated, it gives CASSQLLLGPGNTIYF.

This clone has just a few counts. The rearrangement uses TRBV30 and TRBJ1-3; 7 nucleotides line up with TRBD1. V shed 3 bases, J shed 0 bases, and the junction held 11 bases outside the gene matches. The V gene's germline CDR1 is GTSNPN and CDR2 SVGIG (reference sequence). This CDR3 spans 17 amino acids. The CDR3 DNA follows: TGTGCCTGGAGCGAACCGGGACAGCATTTCTCTGGAAACACCATATATTTT. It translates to CAWSEPGQHFSGNTIYF.

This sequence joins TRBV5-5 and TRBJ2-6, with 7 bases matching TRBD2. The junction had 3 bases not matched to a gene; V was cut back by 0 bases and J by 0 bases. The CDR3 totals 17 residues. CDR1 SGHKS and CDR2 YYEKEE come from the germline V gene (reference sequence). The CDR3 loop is CASSLAWGGSGANVLTF. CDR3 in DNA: TGTGCCAGCAGCTTGGCCTGGGGGGGCTCTGGGGCCAACGTCCTGACTTTC.

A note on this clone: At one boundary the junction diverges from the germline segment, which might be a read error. This CDR3 is CVSSSSAGQGDTDTQYF. The CDR3 nucleotides read TGTGTCAGCAGCTCTTCCGCGGGACAGGGCGACACAGATACGCAGTATTTT. V gene TRBV13 combines with J gene TRBJ2-3, with TRBD1 identical over 9 bases. The CDR3 loop spans 17 amino acids. Germline CDR1 reads PRHDT; CDR2 reads FYEKMQ (reference sequence).

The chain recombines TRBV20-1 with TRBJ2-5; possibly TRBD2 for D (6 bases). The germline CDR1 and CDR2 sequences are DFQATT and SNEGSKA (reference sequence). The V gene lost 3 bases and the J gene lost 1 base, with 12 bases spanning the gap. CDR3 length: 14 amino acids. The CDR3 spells CSASRGATQETQYF. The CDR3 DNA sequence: TGCAGTGCTAGTCGCGGGGCCACCCAAGAGACCCAGTACTTC.

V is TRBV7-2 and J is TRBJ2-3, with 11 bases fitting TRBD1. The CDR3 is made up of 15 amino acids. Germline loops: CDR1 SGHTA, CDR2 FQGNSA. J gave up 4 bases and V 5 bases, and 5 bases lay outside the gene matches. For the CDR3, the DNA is TGTGCCAGCAGCCCCCGGACAGGGGGCTCAGATACGCAGTATTTT. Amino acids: CASSPRTGGSDTQYF.

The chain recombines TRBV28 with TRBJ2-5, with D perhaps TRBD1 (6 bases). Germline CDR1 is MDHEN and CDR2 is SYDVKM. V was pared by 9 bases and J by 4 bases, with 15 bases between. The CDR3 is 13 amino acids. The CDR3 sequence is CASAPTGRETQYF. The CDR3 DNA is TGTGCCAGTGCTCCGACAGGACGAGAGACCCAGTACTTC.

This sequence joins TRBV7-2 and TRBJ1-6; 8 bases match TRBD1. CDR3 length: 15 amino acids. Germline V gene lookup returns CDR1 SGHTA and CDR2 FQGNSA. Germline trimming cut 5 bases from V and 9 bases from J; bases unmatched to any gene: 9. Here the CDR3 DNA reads TGTGCCAGCAGCACCTGGACAGGGTATGGTTCACCCCTCCACTTT. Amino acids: CASSTWTGYGSPLHF.

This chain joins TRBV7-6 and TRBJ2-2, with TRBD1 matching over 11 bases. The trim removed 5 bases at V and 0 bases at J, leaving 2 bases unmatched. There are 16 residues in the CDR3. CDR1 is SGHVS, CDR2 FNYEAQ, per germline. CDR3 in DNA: TGTGCCAGCAGCCTGGGACAGGGGGCGAACACCGGGGAGCTGTTTTTT. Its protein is CASSLGQGANTGELFF.

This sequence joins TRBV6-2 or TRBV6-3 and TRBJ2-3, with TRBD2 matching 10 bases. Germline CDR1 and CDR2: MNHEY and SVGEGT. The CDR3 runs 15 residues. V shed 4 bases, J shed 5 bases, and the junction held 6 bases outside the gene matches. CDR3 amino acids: CASSSAGGLKDTQYF. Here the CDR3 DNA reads TGTGCCAGCAGTTCAGCGGGAGGGCTTAAAGATACGCAGTATTTT.

The CDR3 DNA reads as TGTGCCAGCAGCACTGAGGGGGGACAGGGGACCTATGGCTACACCTTC. Protein sequence: CASSTEGGQGTYGYTF. J is TRBJ1-2 and V is TRBV7-9, with 10 bases aligning to TRBD1. The CDR3 has 16 amino acids. Trimming cost V 5 bases and J 4 bases; bases outside gene matches: 10. CDR1 SEHNR and CDR2 FQNEAQ come from the germline V gene (reference sequence). Combining the CDR3 with reference TRBV7-9 and TRBJ1-2 gives the whole variable domain DTGVSQNPRHKITKRGQNVTFRCDPISEHNRLYWYRQTLGQGPEFLTYFQNEAQLEKSRLLSDRFSAERPKGSFSTLEIQRTEQGDSAMYLCASSTEGGQGTYGYTFGSGTRLTVV.

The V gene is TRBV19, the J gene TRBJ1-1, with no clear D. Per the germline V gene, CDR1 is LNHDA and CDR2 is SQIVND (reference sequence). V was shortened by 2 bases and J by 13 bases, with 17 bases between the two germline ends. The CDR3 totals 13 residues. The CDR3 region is CASSITLGNRGFF. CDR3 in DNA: TGTGCCAGTAGTATAACTCTAGGCAACCGTGGTTTCTTT.

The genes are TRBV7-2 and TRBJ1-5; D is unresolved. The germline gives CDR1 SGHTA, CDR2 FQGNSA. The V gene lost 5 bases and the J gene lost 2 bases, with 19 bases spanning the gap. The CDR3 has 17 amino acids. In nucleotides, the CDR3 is TGTGCCAGCAGCCCCCGTATTCGAGGTGAAGGCAATCAGCCCCAGCATTTT. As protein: CASSPRIRGEGNQPQHF.